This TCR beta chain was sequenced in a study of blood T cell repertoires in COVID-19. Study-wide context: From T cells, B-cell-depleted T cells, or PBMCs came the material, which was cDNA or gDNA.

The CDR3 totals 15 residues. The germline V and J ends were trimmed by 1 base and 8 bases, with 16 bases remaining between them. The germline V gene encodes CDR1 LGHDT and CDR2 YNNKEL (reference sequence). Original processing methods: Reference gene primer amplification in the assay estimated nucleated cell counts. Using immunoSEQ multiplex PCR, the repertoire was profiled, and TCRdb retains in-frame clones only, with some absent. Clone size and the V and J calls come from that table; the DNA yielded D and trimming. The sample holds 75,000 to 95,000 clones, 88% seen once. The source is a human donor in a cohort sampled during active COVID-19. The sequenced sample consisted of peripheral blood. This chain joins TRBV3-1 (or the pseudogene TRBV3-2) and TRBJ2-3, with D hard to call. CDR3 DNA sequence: TGTGCCAGCAGCCAAGGCCTATCCAGGTTAGGTACGCAGTATTTT. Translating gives CASSQGLSRLGTQYF.